The 32 T cell receptor beta chains below were found in one sample sequenced in a study of post-analysis software for immune sequencing data. Study-wide points: Higher frequency in patients than in controls was seen for about 5 TRBV segments, with TRBV5-6, TRBV5-1 and TRBV20-1 among them.

Antigens of these TCRs are unknown. Unique molecular identifiers were carried by the TCR beta cDNA libraries. MiXCR, run by TCRdb on the PCR reads, gives a single entry per CDR3 protein. The sample has 250,000 to 300,000 distinct CDR3 sequences; 36% are singletons. Sequencing used blood. The source of these receptors is a girl between 5 and 17 years old with multiple sclerosis.

The chain carries TRBV4-3 and TRBJ2-1; weak D call: TRBD2 (5 bases). The CDR3 sequence is 16 residues long. CDR1 is LGHNA, CDR2 YSLEER, per germline. The ends were cut back, 0 bases at V and 4 bases at J, with 13 bases in the middle. The CDR3 loop reads CASSQDMSGQYNEQFF. The DNA of the CDR3 is TGCGCCAGCAGCCAAGATATGAGCGGTCAATACAATGAGCAGTTCTTC.

The rearrangement links TRBV5-1 to TRBJ1-2; possible D gene TRBD1, 5 bases. This CDR3 has 17 amino acids. CDR1 is SGHRS, CDR2 YFSETQ, per germline. The V and J ends lost 4 bases and 4 bases respectively, with 23 bases between them. The DNA of the CDR3 is TGCGCCAGCAGCCTCGATGCCTCGGGGGATTTGGGCTATGGCTACACCTTC. This gives the protein CASSLDASGDLGYGYTF.

The chain links TRBV29-1 to TRBJ2-5; D may be TRBD1 (6 bases). Germline assignment: CDR1 SQVTM and CDR2 ANQGSEA. The V end lost 3 bases, the J end lost 3 bases, and 8 bases lay between the germline ends. The CDR3 totals 12 residues. In DNA form, the CDR3 reads TGCAGCGTTGAGGACAGAAAAGAGACCCAGTACTTC. Translation gives CSVEDRKETQYF.

The chain joins TRBV20-1 to TRBJ2-1, with 10 nucleotides matching TRBD2. The germline gives CDR1 DFQATT, CDR2 SNEGSKA (reference sequence). V trimming: 5 bases; J trimming: 4 bases; junction bases outside the gene matches: 20. There are 19 residues in the CDR3. DNA for the CDR3: TGCAGTGCTTTCCCCACGGGTGGTAGCGGGAGGCTTCGTTACAATGAGCAGTTCTTC. Protein product: CSAFPTGGSGRLRYNEQFF.

The chain couples TRBV13 to TRBJ1-2, with a weak D call TRBD1 (5 bases). CDR1 and CDR2 from the germline V gene are PRHDT and FYEKMQ (reference sequence). With 5 bases removed from V and 9 bases from J, the gap between germline ends came to 16 bases. The CDR3 loop spans 13 amino acids. CDR3 loop: CASSPTGFERYTF. The CDR3 DNA reads as TGTGCCAGCAGCCCTACAGGATTTGAACGCTACACCTTC.

This chain connects TRBV21-1 to TRBJ1-1. TRBV21-1 counts as a pseudogene. The CDR3 runs 17 residues. Written as DNA, the CDR3 is TGTGCCAGCAGCAAAGTGGGACGGCTGATGGGGAACACTGAAGCTTTCTTT. Encoded protein: CASSKVGRLMGNTEAFF.

The rearrangement joins TRBV19 to TRBJ1-1; perhaps TRBD1 as D (5 bases). The V end lost 1 base, the J end lost 4 bases, and 19 bases lay between the germline ends. The CDR3 has 17 residues. From germline, CDR1 is LNHDA and CDR2 SQIVND (reference sequence). CDR3 in amino acids: CASSIAGRAAMTTEAFF. The CDR3, as DNA: TGTGCCAGTAGTATAGCGGGCAGGGCGGCGATGACCACTGAAGCTTTCTTT.

This clonotype has a handful of counts. A single base separates this from a much larger clone, so it may be a read error. The V call is TRBV30, the J call TRBJ2-1; D might be TRBD1 or TRBD2, each matching 5 bases. Near its end, the DNA agrees better with TRBJ2-7, so the J call may be wrong. This CDR3 is built from 16 residues. From germline, CDR1 is GTSNPN and CDR2 SVGIG (reference sequence). In DNA, the CDR3 is TGTGCCTGGAGTGACCCGCACCGGGGCAACTACAATGAGCAGTACTTC. It is translated as CAWSDPHRGNYNEQYF.

This clonotype was seen a few times. The chain is built from TRBV30 and TRBJ2-2; D remains ambiguous. The V end lost 8 bases, the J end lost 4 bases, and 14 bases lay between the germline ends. From germline, CDR1 is GTSNPN and CDR2 SVGIG (reference sequence). The CDR3 extends over 13 amino acids. For the CDR3, the DNA is TGTGCCGTATCCACTGGCGGCACCGGGGAGCTGTTTTTT. Translation: CAVSTGGTGELFF.

Details on this clonotype: A read error may explain this, as a much larger clone is one base away. The gene calls are TRBV15 and TRBJ2-5; TRBD2 matches at 8 bases. The CDR3 sequence is 15 residues long. The V gene's germline CDR1 is LNHNV and CDR2 YYDKDF (reference sequence). The CDR3 DNA is TGTGCCATCAGCAGAGAAAGCGGGAGAGAAGAGACCCAGTACTTC. The encoded protein is CAISRESGREETQYF.

The V call is TRBV7-6, the J call TRBJ1-6; TRBD1 might be the D (5 bases). Germline-derived CDR1 and CDR2 are SGHVS and FNYEAQ. The CDR3 totals 17 residues. Trimming removed 4 bases at V and 6 bases at J, with 19 bases between. CDR3 DNA: TGTGCCAGCAGCTCTGCCGCCGCGGACATTCGTAATTCACCCCTCCACTTT. It codes for CASSSAAADIRNSPLHF.

This rearrangement joins TRBV6-5 to TRBJ1-6; tentative D call: TRBD1 (5 bases). Germline CDR1 is MNHEY and CDR2 is SVGAGI. The germline V and J ends were trimmed by 8 bases and 2 bases, with 13 bases remaining between them. CDR3 length: 15 amino acids. CDR3 loop: CASGAGRPYNSPLHF. The CDR3 region has the DNA TGTGCCAGCGGAGCAGGGAGGCCCTATAATTCACCCCTCCACTTT.

The sample holds many counts of this clonotype. The chain recombines TRBV10-3 with TRBJ2-3; TRBD2 aligns across 8 bases. The ends lost 10 bases at V and 4 bases at J; junction bases unmatched: 10. This CDR3 has 14 amino acids. Germline values: CDR1 ENHRY, CDR2 SYGVKD. The CDR3 nucleotides are TGTGCCACGGCCCGGGAGGGCCGAGCAGATACGCAGTATTTT. Amino acid sequence: CATAREGRADTQYF.

In this sample, this clonotype turned up many times. The rearrangement uses TRBV7-2 and TRBJ1-2; D is unclear. Trimming left V 5 bases short and J 10 bases short, with 17 bases between. Germline V gene sequence: CDR1 SGHTA, CDR2 FQGNSA. The CDR3 length is 13 residues. The CDR3 region has the DNA TGTGCCAGCAGCAAGACGGAGGTTAGCGACTACACCTTC. This codes for CASSKTEVSDYTF.

Points on this clonotype: This may arise from a read error, as a much more abundant clone is one base away. The rearrangement links TRBV12-3 or TRBV12-4 to TRBJ2-1; D unresolved. Trimming shortened V by 6 bases and J by 7 bases, and 13 bases separated the two germline ends. The CDR3 totals 13 residues. The CDR3, as DNA: TGTGCCAGCAGCCCAGACTGCACTAATGAGCAGTTCTTC. Translation: CASSPDCTNEQFF.

There are a few counts of this clonotype. This may be a read error: a much more frequent sequence differs by one nucleotide. The rearrangement links TRBV27 to TRBJ2-3; D gene ambiguous. CDR1 and CDR2 (germline): MNHEY, SMNVEV (reference sequence). V was cut by 6 bases and J by 5 bases, with 12 bases left in between. This CDR3 has 13 residues. CDR3 bases: TGTGCCAGCAGCGGAACCGCCGGAGATACGCAGTATTTT. Translation: CASSGTAGDTQYF.

J is TRBJ2-1 and V is TRBV27; 11 bases are shared with TRBD2. From germline, CDR1 is MNHEY and CDR2 SMNVEV (reference sequence). The CDR3 consists of 18 residues. J was trimmed by 7 bases and V by 2 bases; bases with no gene match: 13. CDR3 in DNA: TGTGCCAGCAGTTTAGGTAGCGGGAGGGCCATTGGTGTGAATGAGCAGTTCTTC. The encoded protein is CASSLGSGRAIGVNEQFF.

This clonotype appeared a few times. The J gene is TRBJ2-5, the V gene TRBV14; D might be TRBD2 (5 bases). The CDR3 has 14 amino acids. Trimming removed 2 bases from V and 5 bases from J, with 12 bases in between. Germline assignment: CDR1 SGHDN and CDR2 FVKESK. The CDR3 spells CASSQMEDGETQYF. DNA for the CDR3: TGTGCCAGCAGCCAAATGGAGGACGGGGAGACCCAGTACTTC.

This clonotype was counted at least ten times. The chain employs TRBV5-4 and TRBJ1-4; 9 nucleotides agree with TRBD1. The CDR3 extends over 13 amino acids. V dropped 3 bases and J dropped 8; count of bases not matched to a gene: 2. CDR1 and CDR2 (germline): SGHNT, YYREEE (reference sequence). The CDR3 protein is CASSSGQGEKLFF. In DNA form, the CDR3 reads TGTGCCAGCAGCTCGGGACAGGGAGAAAAACTGTTTTTT.

This clonotype was seen more than once but under ten times. The chain combines TRBV18 with TRBJ1-1; TRBD1 matches 9 bases. The CDR3 runs 14 residues. Germline CDR1 reads KGHSH; CDR2 reads LQKENI. V shed 5 bases, J shed 4 bases, and the junction held 5 bases outside the gene matches. CDR3 DNA: TGTGCCAGCTCATGGGAGGACAGGGGCACTGAAGCTTTCTTT. It is translated as CASSWEDRGTEAFF.

There are a few counts of this clonotype. The chain is built from TRBV19 and TRBJ1-6; 9 bases match TRBD1. In germline, CDR1 is LNHDA, CDR2 SQIVND (reference sequence). Trimming cost V 7 bases and J 8 bases; bases outside gene matches: 3. The CDR3 spans 13 residues. The CDR3 here is CASKDRGDSPLHF. The CDR3 bases are TGTGCCAGTAAGGACAGGGGCGATTCACCCCTCCACTTT.

Turning to this clonotype: A much larger clone lies one base from this, so it may be a read error. The chain employs TRBV10-1 and TRBJ2-5, with TRBD2 as a possible D gene (5 bases). The germline CDR1 and CDR2 sequences are WNHNN and SYGVQD (reference sequence). CDR3 length equals 13 residues. The V end lost 4 bases, the J end lost 3 bases, and 9 bases lay between the germline ends. This chain's CDR3 is CASSGGPKETQYF. The CDR3, as DNA: TGCGCCAGCAGTGGCGGGCCAAAAGAGACCCAGTACTTC.

The table lists this clonotype with a few counts. The chain is built from TRBV29-1 and TRBJ2-1, with D uncertain. The length of the CDR3 is 15 residues. Germline V gene sequence: CDR1 SQVTM, CDR2 ANQGSEA. V dropped 1 base and J dropped 0 bases, with 10 bases sitting between them. CDR3 region: CSVEVWDSSYNEQFF. CDR3 sequence (DNA): TGCAGCGTTGAAGTATGGGATAGCTCCTACAATGAGCAGTTCTTC.

In this sample, this clonotype turned up many times. The rearrangement joins TRBV7-9 to TRBJ1-5; D call uncertain. Germline CDR1 is SEHNR and CDR2 is FQNEAQ (reference sequence). The CDR3 has 13 amino acids. Trimming removed 0 bases at V and 4 bases at J, with 4 bases between. In nucleotides, the CDR3 is TGTGCCAGCAGCTTAGCTTTGAATCAGCCCCAGCATTTT. This gives the protein CASSLALNQPQHF. Complete variable domain (other parts from reference TRBV7-9 and TRBJ1-5): DTGVSQNPRHKITKRGQNVTFRCDPISEHNRLYWYRQTLGQGPEFLTYFQNEAQLEKSRLLSDRFSAERPKGSFSTLEIQRTEQGDSAMYLCASSLALNQPQHFGDGTRLSIL.

This clonotype was seen repeatedly, ten times or more. V and J are TRBV7-2 and TRBJ1-1; the D is unclear. The germline CDR1 and CDR2 sequences are SGHTA and FQGNSA. The CDR3 has 13 amino acids. Deletions cut 7 bases from V and 3 bases from J, with 12 bases between. The CDR3 bases are TGTGCCAGCACCTTTCGGCGGGACACTGAAGCTTTCTTT. Translation gives CASTFRRDTEAFF.

This clonotype was observed at least ten times. The chain links TRBV7-2 to TRBJ2-1; 14 nucleotides match TRBD2. Germline CDR1 SGHTA, CDR2 FQGNSA. V lost 5 bases, J lost 6 bases, and 6 bases stayed unmatched. This CDR3 is 16 amino acids long. The CDR3 DNA sequence: TGTGCCAGCAGCCCACTGACTAGCGGGGGGGGCAATGAGCAGTTCTTC. Translation gives CASSPLTSGGGNEQFF. Together with reference TRBV7-2 and TRBJ2-1, the CDR3 gives the full variable domain: GAGVSQSPSNKVTEKGKDVELRCDPISGHTALYWYRQSLGQGLEFLIYFQGNSAPDKSGLPSDRFSAERTGGSVSTLTIQRTQQEDSAVYLCASSPLTSGGGNEQFFGPGTRLTVL.

The sample holds many counts of this clonotype. This chain joins TRBV12-3 or TRBV12-4 and TRBJ2-1; D is possibly TRBD2 (5 bases). The CDR3 is made up of 15 amino acids. Trimming took 6 bases from V and 7 from J, leaving 19 bases between them. CDR3 sequence: CASRFSYGENNEQFF. CDR3 sequence (DNA): TGTGCCAGCAGGTTTTCCTACGGGGAAAATAATGAGCAGTTCTTC.

The chain uses TRBV6-4 and TRBJ2-3, with 8 bases lining up with TRBD2. J was trimmed by 5 bases and V by 6 bases; bases with no gene match: 10. The CDR3 extends over 15 amino acids. Germline lookup yields CDR1 MRHNA and CDR2 SNTAGT. The CDR3 is CASSLAGTRGDTQYF. The DNA of the CDR3 is TGTGCCAGCAGCTTGGCCGGGACTAGAGGAGATACGCAGTATTTT.

The table lists this clonotype with many counts. The chain links TRBV7-2 to TRBJ2-3; the match to TRBD1 covers 8 bases. The germline V gene has CDR1 SGHTA and CDR2 FQGNSA. J lost 2 bases, V lost 1 base, and 5 bases had no gene match. CDR3 length: 16 residues. DNA for the CDR3: TGTGCCAGCAGCTTAGGGCAGGGGGCATTCACAGATACGCAGTATTTT. Amino acids: CASSLGQGAFTDTQYF. The whole variable domain, filled in from reference TRBV7-2 and TRBJ2-3, reads GAGVSQSPSNKVTEKGKDVELRCDPISGHTALYWYRQSLGQGLEFLIYFQGNSAPDKSGLPSDRFSAERTGGSVSTLTIQRTQQEDSAVYLCASSLGQGAFTDTQYFGPGTRLTVL.

This clonotype occurred a few times. This sequence joins TRBV20-1 and TRBJ2-5, with TRBD2 matching over 13 bases. Germline V gene data show CDR1 as DFQATT and CDR2 as SNEGSKA (reference sequence). V shed 5 bases and J 3 bases; nucleotides not matched to a gene: 3. The CDR3 is 14 residues long. Here the CDR3 reads CSAGLAGVKETQYF. The CDR3 coding sequence is TGCAGTGCTGGACTAGCGGGAGTAAAAGAGACCCAGTACTTC.

As regards this clonotype: A much larger clonotype is one base distant, so this may be a read error. The V call is TRBV6-5, the J call TRBJ2-4; TRBD2 matches 8 bases. The trim removed 5 bases at V and 3 bases at J, leaving 9 bases unmatched. The CDR3 is made up of 16 amino acids. CDR1 and CDR2 from the germline V gene are MNHEY and SVGAGI. The CDR3 protein is CASSNVWGLVKNIQYF. In nucleotides, the CDR3 is TGTGCCAGCAGTAACGTCTGGGGACTAGTCAAAAACATTCAGTACTTC.

J is TRBJ1-1 and V is TRBV27; 10 positions match TRBD1. In germline, CDR1 is MNHEY, CDR2 SMNVEV (reference sequence). The CDR3 runs to 15 residues. Trimming at V came to 6 bases and at J to 11 bases, leaving 15 bases not matched to a gene. CDR3 protein: CASSDPTGGERQAFF. The CDR3 nucleotides read TGTGCCAGCAGCGACCCGACAGGGGGCGAAAGGCAGGCTTTCTTT.